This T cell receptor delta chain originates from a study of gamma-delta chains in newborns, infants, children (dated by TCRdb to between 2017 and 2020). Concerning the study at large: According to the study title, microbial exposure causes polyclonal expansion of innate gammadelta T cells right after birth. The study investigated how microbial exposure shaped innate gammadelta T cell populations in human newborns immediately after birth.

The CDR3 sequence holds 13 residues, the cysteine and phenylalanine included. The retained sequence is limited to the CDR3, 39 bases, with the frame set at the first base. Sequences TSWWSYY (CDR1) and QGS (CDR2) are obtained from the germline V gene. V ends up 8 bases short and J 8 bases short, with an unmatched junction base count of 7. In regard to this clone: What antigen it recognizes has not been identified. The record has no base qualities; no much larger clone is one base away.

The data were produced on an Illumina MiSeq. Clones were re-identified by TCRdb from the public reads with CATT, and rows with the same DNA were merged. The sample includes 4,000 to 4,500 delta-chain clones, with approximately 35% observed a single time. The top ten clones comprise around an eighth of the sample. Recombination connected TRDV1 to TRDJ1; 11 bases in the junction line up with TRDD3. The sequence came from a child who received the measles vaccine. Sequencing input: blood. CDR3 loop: CALNRYWGIKLIF. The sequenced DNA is TGTGCTCTTAACCGTTACTGGGGGATAAAACTCATCTTT.